The 8 T cell receptor beta chains presented below share a single source sample, sequenced in a study of control samples from healthy donors and cancer patients. Using immunoSEQ multiplex PCR, the repertoire was profiled, and TCRdb retains in-frame clones only, with some absent. This sample has some 140,000 clones, with 80% to 95% found just once. The sequencing input was blood. The receptors come from a man aged 25 to 45 in good health.

The J gene is TRBJ1-4, the V gene TRBV28, with 7 bases matching TRBD1. The V and J ends lost 8 bases and 8 bases, in that order; junction bases with no gene match: 2. This CDR3 spans 11 amino acids. Germline assignment: CDR1 MDHEN and CDR2 SYDVKM. CDR3 region: CASGTAEKLFF. CDR3 nucleotide sequence: TGTGCCAGCGGGACAGCAGAAAAACTGTTTTTT.

The rearrangement links TRBV5-4 to TRBJ2-7; 8 bases are shared with TRBD1. The CDR3 has 15 residues. Germline V gene data show CDR1 as SGHNT and CDR2 as YYREEE (reference sequence). V lost 0 bases and J lost 4; bases outside the gene matches: 6. DNA for the CDR3: TGTGCCAGCAGCTTGGGACAGGGGCTTGGGTACGAGCAGTACTTC. This codes for CASSLGQGLGYEQYF. The full variable domain, rest sourced from reference TRBV5-4 and TRBJ2-7, is ETGVTQSPTHLIKTRGQQVTLRCSSQSGHNTVSWYQQALGQGPQFIFQYYREEENGRGNFPPRFSGLQFPNYSSELNVNALELDDSALYLCASSLGQGLGYEQYFGPGTRLTVT.

The V and J genes are TRBV6-1 and TRBJ1-5; D gene unclear. From germline, CDR1 is MNHNS and CDR2 SASEGT. V was pared by 2 bases and J by 7 bases, with 18 bases between. The length of the CDR3 is 16 residues. The CDR3 region is CASSERKGNPYQPQHF. CDR3 DNA: TGTGCCAGCAGTGAAAGGAAAGGCAACCCCTACCAGCCCCAGCATTTT.

The chain employs TRBV3-1 (or the pseudogene TRBV3-2) and TRBJ1-1; 7 bases align to TRBD1. V dropped 6 bases and J dropped 0; count of bases not matched to a gene: 10. The germline gives CDR1 LGHDT, CDR2 YNNKEL (reference sequence). The CDR3 covers 16 residues. CDR3: CASRPLTGAMNTEAFF. CDR3 nucleotides: TGTGCCAGCAGGCCATTAACAGGGGCAATGAACACTGAAGCTTTCTTT.

V and J are TRBV23-1 and TRBJ1-5, with D possibly being TRBD1 (5 bases). TRBV23-1 is an ORF, with its function uncertain. Trimming stripped 9 bases from V and 5 bases from J, with 11 bases between. The CDR3 runs to 12 residues. CDR3 in amino acids: CASPGLYQPQHF. For the CDR3, the DNA is TGCGCCAGTCCGGGACTTTATCAGCCCCAGCATTTT.

V and J are TRBV5-6 and TRBJ1-5; no clear D. Between the trimmed V and J ends, which lost 0 bases and 6 bases, there was a span of 4 bases. The CDR3 extends over 12 amino acids. Germline V gives CDR1 SGHDT, CDR2 YYEEEE. The DNA for the CDR3 is TGTGCCAGCAGCTTGGCCGGTCAGCCCCAGCATTTT. Translation: CASSLAGQPQHF.

The genes are TRBV19 and TRBJ2-7; a possible D gene is TRBD1 (6 bases). This CDR3 comprises 17 residues. Germline V CDR1 and CDR2: LNHDA, SQIVND (reference sequence). Between the trimmed V and J ends, which lost 9 bases and 2 bases, there was a span of 26 bases. In DNA, the CDR3 is TGTGCCAGCCGCTTACGGGACATGGGGGCGAAACCCTACGAGCAGTACTTC. This gives the protein CASRLRDMGAKPYEQYF.

The V gene is TRBV27, the J gene TRBJ2-3, with D unresolved. V was trimmed by 3 bases and J by 0 bases, leaving 7 bases between them. Per the germline V gene, CDR1 is MNHEY and CDR2 is SMNVEV (reference sequence). The CDR3 has 14 residues. CDR3 residues: CASSLGPSTDTQYF. The CDR3 nucleotides are TGTGCCAGCAGTTTGGGCCCTAGCACAGATACGCAGTATTTT.